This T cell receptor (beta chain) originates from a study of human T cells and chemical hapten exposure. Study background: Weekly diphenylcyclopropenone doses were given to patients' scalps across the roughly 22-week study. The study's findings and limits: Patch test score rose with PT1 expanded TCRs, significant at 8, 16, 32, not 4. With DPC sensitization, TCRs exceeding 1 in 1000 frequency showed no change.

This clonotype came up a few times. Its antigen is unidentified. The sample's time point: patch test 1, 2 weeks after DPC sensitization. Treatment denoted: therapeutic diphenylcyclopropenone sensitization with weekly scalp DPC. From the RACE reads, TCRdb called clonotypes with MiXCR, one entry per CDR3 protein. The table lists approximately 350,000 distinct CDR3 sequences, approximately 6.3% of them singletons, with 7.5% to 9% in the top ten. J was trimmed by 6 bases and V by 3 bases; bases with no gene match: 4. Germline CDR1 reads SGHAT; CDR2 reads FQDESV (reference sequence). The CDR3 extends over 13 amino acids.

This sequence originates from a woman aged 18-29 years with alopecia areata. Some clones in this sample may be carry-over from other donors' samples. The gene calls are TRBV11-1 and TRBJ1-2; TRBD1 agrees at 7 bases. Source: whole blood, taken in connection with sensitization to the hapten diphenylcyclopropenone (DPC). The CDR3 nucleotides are TGTGCCAGCAGCTTCGACAGGGAGGATGGCTACACCTTC. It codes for CASSFDREDGYTF.